A single sample gave rise to the 16 T cell receptor beta chains below, sequenced in a study of blood T cell repertoires in COVID-19 (dated by TCRdb to the early 2020s). The method was the immunoSEQ multiplex PCR assay. TCRdb took over this immuneACCESS table, retaining in-frame rearrangements with V and J assigned. Such tables are incomplete; in checked studies, under half of the missing clones stem from an unresolved V gene, and the remainder is unexplained. In this sample the table shows roughly 80,000 clones, about nine tenths of which occur a single time. The top ten hold under 2.5% of the sample. Sample: peripheral blood. Receptors were obtained from a woman aged 50 to 60 in a cohort sampled during active COVID-19.

The V call is TRBV5-1, the J call TRBJ2-1, with D perhaps TRBD1 (7 bases). The ends were cut back, 3 bases at V and 6 bases at J, with 13 bases in the middle. The germline V gene encodes CDR1 SGHRS and CDR2 YFSETQ. The CDR3 contains 14 residues. CDR3: CASSSRQGGNEQFF. DNA of the CDR3: TGCGCCAGCAGCTCCCGTCAGGGGGGCAATGAGCAGTTCTTC. The whole variable domain, remainder taken from reference TRBV5-1 and TRBJ2-1, is KAGVTQTPRYLIKTRGQQVTLSCSPISGHRSVSWYQQTPGQGLQFLFEYFSETQRNKGNFPGRFSGRQFSNSRSEMNVSTLELGDSALYLCASSSRQGGNEQFFGPGTRLTVL.

This clone has only one observation. DNA of the CDR3: TGTGCCAGCTCAAGGACGGGAAACACTGAAGCTTTCTTT. It translates to CASSRTGNTEAFF. The chain employs TRBV18 and TRBJ1-1, with D unclear. There are 13 residues in the CDR3. Trimming pared 5 bases from V and 2 bases from J, leaving 9 bases between. The V gene's germline CDR1 is KGHSH and CDR2 LQKENI.

J is TRBJ1-4 and V is TRBV18; TRBD1 aligns across 9 bases. The CDR3 runs to 15 residues. Losses at the gene ends were 0 bases for V and 8 bases for J; bases not matched to a gene: 4. In germline, CDR1 is KGHSH, CDR2 LQKENI. CDR3: CASSPPGQGGEKLFF. The CDR3 DNA is TGTGCCAGCTCACCACCGGGACAGGGTGGAGAAAAACTGTTTTTT.

The V call is TRBV11-2, the J call TRBJ2-2, with 8 bases identical to TRBD1. Per the germline V gene, CDR1 is SGHAT and CDR2 is FQNNGV. V lost 5 bases and J lost 3; bases outside the gene matches: 5. This CDR3 contains 15 residues. CDR3 bases: TGTGCCAGCAGCCTCGGACAGGGCGACACCGGGGAGCTGTTTTTT. This translates into CASSLGQGDTGELFF.

This chain links TRBV18 with TRBJ2-1, with TRBD1 matching 7 bases. This CDR3 has 16 residues. With 6 bases clipped from V and 5 bases from J, the junction kept 13 bases outside the gene matches. The V gene's germline CDR1 is KGHSH and CDR2 LQKENI. The CDR3 here is CASSRETGIGNNEQFF. In nucleotides, the CDR3 is TGTGCCAGCTCCCGCGAGACAGGGATAGGAAACAATGAGCAGTTCTTC.

V and J are TRBV28 and TRBJ2-7; a possible D gene is TRBD1 (5 bases). Trimming removed 8 bases from V and 2 bases from J, with 13 bases in between. This CDR3 is 13 amino acids long. Germline-derived CDR1 and CDR2 are MDHEN and SYDVKM. This chain's CDR3 is CASVGAPAYEQYF. CDR3 DNA: TGTGCCAGCGTTGGGGCACCAGCCTACGAGCAGTACTTC. The full variable domain, rest sourced from reference TRBV28 and TRBJ2-7, is DVKVTQSSRYLVKRTGEKVFLECVQDMDHENMFWYRQDPGLGLRLIYFSYDVKMKEKGDIPEGYSVSREKKERFSLILESASTNQTSMYLCASVGAPAYEQYFGPGTRLTVT.

The chain recombines TRBV7-9 with TRBJ2-3; 8 nucleotides agree with TRBD1. V gave up 4 bases and J gave up 1 base; unmatched junction bases: 1. There are 14 residues in the CDR3. In germline, CDR1 is SEHNR, CDR2 FQNEAQ (reference sequence). The CDR3 DNA follows: TGTGCCAGCAGCTGGGGACAGGGCACAGATACGCAGTATTTT. As protein: CASSWGQGTDTQYF.

Of note for this clone: Germline and junction disagree at one end, which may indicate a read error. The chain is built from TRBV7-7 and TRBJ2-2; 7 bases match TRBD1. This CDR3 has 16 residues. Germline CDR1 SSHAT, CDR2 FNYEAQ (reference sequence). CDR3 DNA sequence: TGTGCTAGCAGCGCTACCTGGGGGACAGATACCGGGGAGCTGTTTTTT. This gives the protein CASSATWGTDTGELFF.

The V call is TRBV15, the J call TRBJ2-6; D is undetermined. Germline V gene lookup returns CDR1 LNHNV and CDR2 YYDKDF (reference sequence). The CDR3 runs 15 residues. With 1 base removed from V and 3 bases from J, the gap between germline ends came to 7 bases. The CDR3 reads CATSRVGDGANVLTF. The CDR3 nucleotides read TGTGCCACCAGCAGAGTTGGAGATGGGGCCAACGTCCTGACTTTC.

The rearrangement uses TRBV9 and TRBJ1-1, with TRBD1 matching 8 bases. The CDR3 totals 15 residues. The germline V gene encodes CDR1 SGDLS and CDR2 YYNGEE. J gave up 3 bases and V 0 bases, and 4 bases lay outside the gene matches. The chain's CDR3 is CASSVGDRPDTEAFF. The DNA of the CDR3 is TGTGCCAGCAGCGTAGGGGACAGGCCGGACACTGAAGCTTTCTTT. The variable domain in full, completed from reference TRBV9 and TRBJ1-1, reads DSGVTQTPKHLITATGQRVTLRCSPRSGDLSVYWYQQSLDQGLQFLIQYYNGEERAKGNILERFSAQQFPDLHSELNLSSLELGDSALYFCASSVGDRPDTEAFFGQGTRLTVV.

The V gene is TRBV5-1, the J gene TRBJ1-2; TRBD1 matches at 7 bases. Trimming took 3 bases from V and 0 from J; bases not matched to a gene: 8. Germline V CDR1 and CDR2: SGHRS, YFSETQ. This CDR3 has 16 residues. The CDR3, as DNA: TGCGCCAGCAGCTGGCAGGGGACAGCAGCTAACTATGGCTACACCTTC. Its protein is CASSWQGTAANYGYTF.

The chain joins TRBV11-2 to TRBJ2-1, with D possibly matching TRBD2 (5 bases). CDR1 is SGHAT and CDR2 is FQNNGV in the germline V gene. Trimming removed 4 bases from V and 7 bases from J, with 14 bases in between. The CDR3 runs to 14 residues. This CDR3 is CASSSWGVGNEQFF. DNA of the CDR3: TGTGCCAGCAGCTCGTGGGGAGTGGGTAATGAGCAGTTCTTC.

The V gene is TRBV5-4, the J gene TRBJ1-1, with 8 bases that match TRBD1. Trimming cost V 2 bases and J 6 bases; bases outside gene matches: 12. This CDR3 has 16 residues. The germline V gene encodes CDR1 SGHNT and CDR2 YYREEE (reference sequence). The CDR3 DNA reads as TGTGCCAGCAGCTTTGGGGACAGGCTACGAGGAGCTGAAGCTTTCTTT. Its translation: CASSFGDRLRGAEAFF. The full variable domain, its missing parts supplied by reference TRBV5-4 and TRBJ1-1, is ETGVTQSPTHLIKTRGQQVTLRCSSQSGHNTVSWYQQALGQGPQFIFQYYREEENGRGNFPPRFSGLQFPNYSSELNVNALELDDSALYLCASSFGDRLRGAEAFFGQGTRLTVV.

The V and J genes are TRBV4-1 and TRBJ1-4, with no clear D. Per germline, CDR1 MGHRA and CDR2 YSYEKL. The V gene lost 4 bases and the J gene lost 5 bases, with 14 bases spanning the gap. The CDR3 is 15 residues long. CDR3 amino acids: CASSRFGLQNEKLFF. The CDR3 nucleotides are TGCGCCAGCAGCCGATTTGGACTACAAAATGAAAAACTGTTTTTT.

The CDR3 spells CASSLGGEAFF. CDR3 bases: TGTGCCAGCAGTTTAGGCGGGGAGGCTTTCTTT. The chain uses TRBV27 and TRBJ1-1; D is uncertain. This CDR3 has 11 amino acids. Germline V gives CDR1 MNHEY, CDR2 SMNVEV (reference sequence). Trimming stripped 2 bases from V and 11 bases from J, with 9 bases between.

The chain employs TRBV12-3 or TRBV12-4 and TRBJ1-6, with unresolved D. The CDR3 totals 12 residues. V shed 5 bases and J shed 13 bases, with 12 bases lying between them. The CDR3 region has the DNA TGTGCCAGCAGTCCCGATGGGAGGCCCCTCCACTTT. It specifies CASSPDGRPLHF.